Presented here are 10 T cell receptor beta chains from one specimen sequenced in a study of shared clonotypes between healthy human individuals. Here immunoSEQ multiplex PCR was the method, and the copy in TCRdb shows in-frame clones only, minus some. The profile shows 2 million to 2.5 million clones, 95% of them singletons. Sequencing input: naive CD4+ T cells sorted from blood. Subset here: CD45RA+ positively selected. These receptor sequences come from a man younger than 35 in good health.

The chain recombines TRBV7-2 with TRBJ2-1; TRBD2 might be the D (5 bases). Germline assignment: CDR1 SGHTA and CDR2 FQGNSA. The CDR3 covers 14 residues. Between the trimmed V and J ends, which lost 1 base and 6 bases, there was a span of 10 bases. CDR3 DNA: TGTGCCAGCAGCTTAGGTACTACTAGCAATGAGCAGTTCTTC. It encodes CASSLGTTSNEQFF.

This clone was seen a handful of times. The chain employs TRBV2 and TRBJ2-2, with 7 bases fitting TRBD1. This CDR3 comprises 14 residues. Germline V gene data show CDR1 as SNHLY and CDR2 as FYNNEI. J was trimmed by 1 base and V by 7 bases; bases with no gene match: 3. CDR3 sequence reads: CASKDRVNTGELFF. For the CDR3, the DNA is TGTGCCAGCAAAGACAGGGTGAACACCGGGGAGCTGTTTTTT.

CDR3 loop: CASSRDFTYEQYF. For the CDR3, the DNA is TGTGCCAGCAGCCGGGACTTCACCTACGAGCAGTACTTC. The chain recombines TRBV2 with TRBJ2-7; D is possibly TRBD2 (6 bases). Between the trimmed V and J ends, which lost 6 bases and 2 bases, there was a span of 11 bases. Per the germline V gene, CDR1 is SNHLY and CDR2 is FYNNEI. The length of the CDR3 is 13 residues.

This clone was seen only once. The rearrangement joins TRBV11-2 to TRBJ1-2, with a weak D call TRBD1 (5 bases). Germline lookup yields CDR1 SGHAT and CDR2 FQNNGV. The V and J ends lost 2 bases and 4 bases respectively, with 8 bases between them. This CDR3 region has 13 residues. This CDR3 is CASSLTGPYGYTF. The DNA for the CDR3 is TGTGCCAGCAGCTTAACAGGCCCCTATGGCTACACCTTC.

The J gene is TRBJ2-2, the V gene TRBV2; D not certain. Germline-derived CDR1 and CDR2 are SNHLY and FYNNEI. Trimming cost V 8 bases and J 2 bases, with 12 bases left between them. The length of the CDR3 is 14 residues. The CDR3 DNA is TGTGCCAGCCGCAGTCACGGAAACACCGGGGAGCTGTTTTTT. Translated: CASRSHGNTGELFF.

This CDR3 reads CASSLQAHSTYEQYF. CDR3 DNA: TGCGCCAGCAGCTTGCAGGCCCACAGCACCTACGAGCAGTACTTC. The gene calls are TRBV5-1 and TRBJ2-7; D is ambiguous. Germline-derived CDR1 and CDR2 are SGHRS and YFSETQ. The germline V and J ends were trimmed by 1 base and 2 bases, with 13 bases remaining between them. This CDR3 is 15 amino acids long.

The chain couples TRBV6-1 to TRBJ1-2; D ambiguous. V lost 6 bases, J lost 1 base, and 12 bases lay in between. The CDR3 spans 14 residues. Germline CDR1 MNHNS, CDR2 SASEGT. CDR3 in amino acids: CASSEGINNYGYTF. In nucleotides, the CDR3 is TGTGCCAGCAGCGAGGGAATAAATAACTATGGCTACACCTTC.

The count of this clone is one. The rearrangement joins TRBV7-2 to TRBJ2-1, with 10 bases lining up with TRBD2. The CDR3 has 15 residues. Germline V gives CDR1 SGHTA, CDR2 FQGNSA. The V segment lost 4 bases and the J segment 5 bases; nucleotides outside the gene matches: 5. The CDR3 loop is CASSSSGRANNEQFF. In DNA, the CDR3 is TGTGCCAGCAGCTCCAGCGGGAGGGCTAACAATGAGCAGTTCTTC.

The CDR3 nucleotides read TGTGCCATCAGCCTCGGGACAGGGCCTGAAAAACTGTTTTTT. Translating gives CAISLGTGPEKLFF. The V call is TRBV10-3, the J call TRBJ1-4; 9 bases fit TRBD1. Trimming took 6 bases from V and 7 from J; bases not matched to a gene: 6. Germline V gives CDR1 ENHRY, CDR2 SYGVKD. This CDR3 is 14 amino acids long.

This CDR3 is CASTPGTLRTEAFF. In DNA, the CDR3 is TGTGCCAGCACGCCAGGGACACTGAGGACTGAAGCTTTCTTT. The chain uses TRBV2 and TRBJ1-1, with D tentatively TRBD1 (6 bases). This CDR3 has 14 residues. Germline assignment: CDR1 SNHLY and CDR2 FYNNEI. V was pared by 7 bases and J by 5 bases, with 17 bases between. Full variable domain (rest looked up from reference TRBV2 and TRBJ1-1): EPEVTQTPSHQVTQMGQEVILRCVPISNHLYFYWYRQILGQKVEFLVSFYNNEISEKSEIFDDQFSVERPDGSNFTLKIRSTKLEDSAMYFCASTPGTLRTEAFFGQGTRLTVV.